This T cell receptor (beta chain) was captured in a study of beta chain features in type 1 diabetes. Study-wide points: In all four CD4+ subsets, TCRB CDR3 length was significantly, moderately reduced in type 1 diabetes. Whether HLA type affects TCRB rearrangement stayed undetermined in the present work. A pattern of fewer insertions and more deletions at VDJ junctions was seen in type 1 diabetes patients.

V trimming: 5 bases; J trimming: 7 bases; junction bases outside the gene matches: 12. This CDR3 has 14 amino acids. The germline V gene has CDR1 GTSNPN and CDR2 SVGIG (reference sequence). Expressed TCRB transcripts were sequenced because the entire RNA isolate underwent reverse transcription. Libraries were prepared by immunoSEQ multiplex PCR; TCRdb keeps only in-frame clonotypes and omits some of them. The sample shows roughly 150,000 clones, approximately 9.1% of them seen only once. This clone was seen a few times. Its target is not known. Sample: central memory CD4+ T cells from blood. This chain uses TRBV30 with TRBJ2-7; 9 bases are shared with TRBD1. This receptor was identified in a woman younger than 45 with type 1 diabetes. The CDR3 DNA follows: TGTGCCTGGGAACCGGGACAGGGCTTCGGAGAGCAGTACTTC. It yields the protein CAWEPGQGFGEQYF.